This T cell receptor (beta chain) was identified in a study of breast tumors, draining lymph nodes, adjacent tissues. Points from the study as a whole: Tumor T cell lymph node origin was a supported hypothesis, not proven. The data were judged consistent with most tumor T cells coming from lymph node and expanding in tumor.

Looked up from germline, CDR1 is SNHLY and CDR2 is FYNNEI. This CDR3 region has 14 residues. V was pared by 6 bases and J by 0 bases, with 11 bases between. This clonotype was seen more than once but under ten times. Its target is not known. TCRdb recomputed calls from the multiplex PCR reads with MiXCR, one row per CDR3 protein. The table has some 230,000 distinct CDR3 sequences, under 40% seen once. Breast cancer patients provided tissue from their axillary draining lymph nodes. The rearrangement links TRBV2 to TRBJ1-1; D unresolved. The TCR comes from a female donor with breast cancer. Some clones in this sample may be carry-over from other donors' samples. Material for sequencing was axillary lymph node tissue. CDR3 sequence (DNA): TGTGCCAGCAGAGTGACACAGTTGAACACTGAAGCTTTCTTT. It specifies CASRVTQLNTEAFF.